Below, 11 T cell receptor beta chains from the same sample are listed, as sequenced in a study of T-cell reconstitution after alpha-beta-depleted transplantation in children. During its preparation, the TCRbeta library received unique molecular identifiers. TCRdb reprocessed the PCR reads with MiXCR, giving one entry per CDR3 protein. The sample has hundreds of thousands of distinct CDR3 sequences, less than 9% seen once; the top ten hold 6.3%. The specimen was PBMCs, mostly from graft donor cells, collected 180 days after TCRalphabeta/CD19-depleted stem cell transplant. The receptors originated from a male patient under 18 who had a stem cell transplant for acute lymphoblastic leukemia, so the T cells may come from the graft donor.

In this sample, this clonotype turned up many times. The chain links TRBV6-1 to TRBJ2-6; TRBD2 agrees at 7 bases. The V gene's germline CDR1 is MNHNS and CDR2 SASEGT. The CDR3 is 14 amino acids. J was trimmed by 1 base and V by 8 bases; bases with no gene match: 2. The DNA of the CDR3 is TGTGCCAGCTGGGGAGGGTCTGGGGCCAACGTCCTGACTTTC. Protein sequence: CASWGGSGANVLTF.

The table lists this clonotype with many counts. The V gene is TRBV27, the J gene TRBJ1-2; D is undetermined. Deletions cut 4 bases from V and 6 bases from J, with 21 bases between. CDR1 and CDR2 from the germline V gene are MNHEY and SMNVEV (reference sequence). The CDR3 spans 16 residues. CDR3 DNA sequence: TGTGCCAGCAGTTATCCCAGATCTTTCGTGGAGGATGGCTACACCTTC. This sequence encodes CASSYPRSFVEDGYTF.

This clonotype has at least ten counts. The chain has TRBV7-6 and TRBJ2-5, with 8 bases lining up with TRBD1. Losses at the gene ends were 5 bases for V and 5 bases for J; bases not matched to a gene: 7. Germline V gives CDR1 SGHVS, CDR2 FNYEAQ. CDR3 length: 14 amino acids. The CDR3 loop reads CASSTRTGTETQYF. The CDR3 bases are TGTGCCAGCAGCACACGGACAGGGACGGAGACCCAGTACTTC. The full variable domain, completed using reference TRBV7-6 and TRBJ2-5, is GAGVSQSPRYKVTKRGQDVALRCDPISGHVSLYWYRQALGQGPEFLTYFNYEAQQDKSGLPNDRFSAERPEGSISTLTIQRTEQRDSAMYRCASSTRTGTETQYFGPGTRLLVL.

The table lists this clonotype with many counts. This rearrangement joins TRBV7-8 to TRBJ2-7; D may be TRBD2 (5 bases). This CDR3 has 15 amino acids. Trimming shortened V by 2 bases and J by 2 bases, and 13 bases separated the two germline ends. In germline, CDR1 is SGHVS, CDR2 FQNEAQ. CDR3 in DNA: TGTGCCAGCAGCTTAATACGGACTGCCCCCTACGAGCAGTACTTC. This translates into CASSLIRTAPYEQYF.

There are many counts of this clonotype. V is TRBV10-2 and J is TRBJ2-7, with a weak D call TRBD1 (7 bases). Germline V CDR1 and CDR2: WSHSY, SAAADI. The CDR3 is 12 residues long. V was shortened by 3 bases and J by 5 bases, with 8 bases between the two germline ends. The CDR3 coding sequence is TGCGCCAGCAGTGACAGGGGGGACGAGCAGTACTTC. Encoded protein: CASSDRGDEQYF.

This clonotype was seen repeatedly, ten times or more. The chain has TRBV4-2 and TRBJ2-5; D not certain. The CDR3 consists of 14 residues. Germline CDR1 reads LGHNA; CDR2 reads YNFKEQ. The V end was cut by 3 bases, the J end by 2 bases, with 10 bases between. The CDR3: CASSQSLSQETQYF. The CDR3 region has the DNA TGTGCCAGCAGCCAGAGTCTATCACAAGAGACCCAGTACTTC.

The chain is built from TRBV18 and TRBJ2-7, with D uncertain. Germline V gives CDR1 KGHSH, CDR2 LQKENI. The CDR3 is 16 amino acids. Trimming removed 6 bases at V and 0 bases at J, with 18 bases between. CDR3 amino acids: CASSHLMSPSSYEQYF. Here the CDR3 DNA reads TGTGCCAGCTCCCACCTTATGAGCCCCAGCTCCTACGAGCAGTACTTC.

This clonotype was observed at least ten times. The chain recombines TRBV29-1 with TRBJ1-1; D remains ambiguous. Deletions cut 7 bases from V and 11 bases from J, with 20 bases between. Looked up from germline, CDR1 is SQVTM and CDR2 is ANQGSEA. The length of the CDR3 is 12 residues. The CDR3 loop is CSASEASLSAFF. The CDR3, as DNA: TGCAGCGCCTCCGAAGCATCGCTTTCGGCTTTCTTT.

This clonotype occurred many times. This rearrangement joins TRBV29-1 to TRBJ2-5, with TRBD2 identical over 9 bases. Looked up from germline, CDR1 is SQVTM and CDR2 is ANQGSEA. The CDR3 has 16 residues. Unmatched junction bases numbered 17, after V lost 7 bases and J lost 5 bases. The CDR3 DNA is TGCAGCGCGAGACCACTAGCGGGTGTTTGGGGGGAGACCCAGTACTTC. It specifies CSARPLAGVWGETQYF. Supplemented by reference TRBV29-1 and TRBJ2-5, the full variable domain reads SAVISQKPSRDICQRGTSLTIQCQVDSQVTMMFWYRQQPGQSLTLIATANQGSEATYESGFVIDKFPISRPNLTFSTLTVSNMSPEDSSIYLCSARPLAGVWGETQYFGPGTRLLVL.

This clonotype was picked up many times. V gene TRBV5-5 combines with J gene TRBJ1-1; possible D gene TRBD1, 5 bases. Germline lookup yields CDR1 SGHKS and CDR2 YYEKEE (reference sequence). This CDR3 has 14 residues. V lost 7 bases and J lost 2, with 15 bases in between. This chain's CDR3 is CASLPGTPNTEAFF. The CDR3 DNA sequence: TGTGCCAGCTTACCCGGGACTCCTAACACTGAAGCTTTCTTT. The full variable domain, rest sourced from reference TRBV5-5 and TRBJ1-1, is DAGVTQSPTHLIKTRGQQVTLRCSPISGHKSVSWYQQVLGQGPQFIFQYYEKEERGRGNFPDRFSARQFPNYSSELNVNALLLGDSALYLCASLPGTPNTEAFFGQGTRLTVV.

This clonotype came up many times. The rearrangement uses TRBV6-1 and TRBJ2-5; 9 bases are shared with TRBD1. Trimming removed 4 bases from V and 1 base from J; junction bases left unmatched: 4. The germline V gene has CDR1 MNHNS and CDR2 SASEGT. The CDR3 is 15 amino acids. CDR3 in amino acids: CASSVDRGLQETQYF. The CDR3 DNA reads as TGTGCCAGCAGTGTGGACAGGGGCCTCCAAGAGACCCAGTACTTC.